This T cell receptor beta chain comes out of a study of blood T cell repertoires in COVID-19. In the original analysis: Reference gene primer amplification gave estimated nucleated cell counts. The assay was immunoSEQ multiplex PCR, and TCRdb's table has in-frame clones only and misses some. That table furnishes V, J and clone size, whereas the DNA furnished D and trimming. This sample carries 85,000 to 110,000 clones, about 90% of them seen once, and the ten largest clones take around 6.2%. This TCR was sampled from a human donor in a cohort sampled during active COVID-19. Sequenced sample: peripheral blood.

The CDR3 coding sequence is TGTGCCAGCAGCCTCCGCGGCACAGGGTCTGGAAACACCATATATTTT. This encodes CASSLRGTGSGNTIYF. This chain connects TRBV7-2 to TRBJ1-3; TRBD1 might be the D (6 bases). The CDR3 length is 16 residues. V gave up 5 bases and J gave up 1 base, with 15 bases separating them. Germline V gives CDR1 SGHTA, CDR2 FQGNSA.